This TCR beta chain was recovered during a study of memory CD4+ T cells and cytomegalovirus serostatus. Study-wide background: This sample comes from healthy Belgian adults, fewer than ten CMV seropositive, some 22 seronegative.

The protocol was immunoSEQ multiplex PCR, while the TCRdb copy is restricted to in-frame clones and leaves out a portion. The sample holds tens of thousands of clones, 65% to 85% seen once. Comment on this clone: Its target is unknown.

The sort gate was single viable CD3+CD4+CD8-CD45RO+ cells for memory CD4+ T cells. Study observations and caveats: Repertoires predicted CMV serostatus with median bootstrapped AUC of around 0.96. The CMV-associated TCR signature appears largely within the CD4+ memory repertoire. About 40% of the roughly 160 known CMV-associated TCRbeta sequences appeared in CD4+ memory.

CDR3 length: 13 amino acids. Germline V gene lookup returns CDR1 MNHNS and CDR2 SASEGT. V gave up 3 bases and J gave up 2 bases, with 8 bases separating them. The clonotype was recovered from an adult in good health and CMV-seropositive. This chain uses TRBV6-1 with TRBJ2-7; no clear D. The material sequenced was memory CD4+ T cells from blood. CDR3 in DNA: TGTGCCAGCAGTGATAGACTTACCTACGAGCAGTACTTC. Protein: CASSDRLTYEQYF.